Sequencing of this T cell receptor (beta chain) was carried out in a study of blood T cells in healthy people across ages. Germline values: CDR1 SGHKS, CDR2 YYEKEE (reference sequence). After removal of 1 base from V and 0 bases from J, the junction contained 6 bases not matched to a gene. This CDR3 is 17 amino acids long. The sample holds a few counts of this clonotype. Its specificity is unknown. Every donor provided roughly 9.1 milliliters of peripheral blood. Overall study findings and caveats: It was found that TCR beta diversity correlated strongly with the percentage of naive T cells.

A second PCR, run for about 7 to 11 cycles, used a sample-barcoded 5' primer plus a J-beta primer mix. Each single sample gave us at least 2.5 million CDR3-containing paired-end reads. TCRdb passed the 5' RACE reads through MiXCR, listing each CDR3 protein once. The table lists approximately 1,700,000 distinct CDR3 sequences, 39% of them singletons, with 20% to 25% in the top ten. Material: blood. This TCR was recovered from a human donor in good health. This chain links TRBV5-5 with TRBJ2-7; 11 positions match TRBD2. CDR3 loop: CASSLSSGGYNSYEQYF. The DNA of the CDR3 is TGTGCCAGCAGCTTGTCTAGCGGGGGGTACAACTCCTACGAGCAGTACTTC.